This TCR beta chain was recovered during a study of shared clonotypes between healthy human individuals (TCRdb year 2020). Concerning the study at large: The cohort comprised two women and a few men aged 18 to 49 years. For each donor, CD4 naive and CD4 memory were each given three plates, CD8 naive was given two plates, and CD8 memory was given one plate. The study deeply sequenced blood TCR repertoires of five healthy adults to estimate repertoire size and the extent of clonotype sharing between individuals. To increase sequencing depth and limit assay-specific biases, different laboratories used diverse techniques to prepare libraries and sequence TCR repertoires. Leukapheresis yielded between about 0.94 and 10 billion PBMCs per donor. Overall results and qualifications from the work: Rarefaction of sorted-subset datasets indicated incomplete sequencing despite the large sequencing depth. Estimated clonotype richness was generally larger for naive than for memory subsets. Pairwise subsampling led to the expectation that sequencing depth would affect the degree of clonotype sharing among donors. Because the study included a small number of donors, the genetic and exposure-history diversity represented was limited. Sampling was restricted to blood, and TCR repertoires in tissue are likely to differ from TCR repertoires in blood. Sharing across a few donors was observed for about 5% of naive CD4, about 4% of naive CD8, 2% to 2.5% of memory CD4, and about 0.4% of memory CD8 clonotypes. Compared with non-shared clonotypes, the clonotypes found in all four sorted-subset donors had higher generation probabilities.

The germline V gene specifies SGHDN as CDR1 and FVKESK as CDR2. V drops 2 bases and J drops 0 bases, leaving 17 bases in between. The CDR3 goes from the cysteine to the phenylalanine over 18 residues. Only CDR3 DNA remains: 54 bases, in frame from the first base. This clone was recorded once. The clone's antigen remains unknown. Base qualities were left out, and no much larger clone turns up one base away. Using the deep immunoSEQ assay, TCR CDR3 regions were amplified from genomic DNA by multiplex PCR. Extracted genomic DNA from each cell subset was distributed evenly across all wells of several immunoSEQ 96-well plates, and each plate was treated as a replicate. Each replicate PCR for sorted subsets received approximately 200 ng genomic DNA, equal to 28,000 or so T cell genomes. Purified libraries were quantified with a Qubit 3.0 fluorometer, sized on a Bioanalyzer 2100, and re-quantified with the KAPA Library Quantification kit. A separate single-read 150-cycle Illumina NextSeq 550 flow cell was used to sequence each immunoSEQ 96-well plate. Processing in the source paper ran as follows. Because the immunoSEQ output included only junctional sequences and no quality scores, the filtering could not be the same as the filtering used for full-length reads. Sequences were annotated with PyIR, a Python wrapper for IgBLAST v1.9, and V/J genes and CDR3 were assigned using IMGT germline references. Reads were removed for weak V/J assignments (E-value above 1e-6), missing CDR3, stop codons, out-of-frame junctions, or ambiguous translated residues. A V3J clonotype was defined by an identical inferred V gene, J gene, and CDR3 amino acid sequence. Percentage overlap between repertoires was computed as shared unique clonotypes divided by the size of the smaller repertoire. RTK rarefaction, the Chao1 estimator, and Recon v2.1 estimates of unobserved clonotypes were used to assess repertoire richness. Generation probabilities were computed with OLGA for all TCRbeta clonotypes obtained by the gDNA method from a handful of donors. Entries here come from immuneACCESS through TCRdb and include only in-frame sequences with V and J called. Some clones fail to appear in such tables; in the studies checked, an unresolved V gene covers under half of the shortfall, and the cause of the remainder is unknown. The V and J calls and clone size come from that table; D and trimming were worked out from the DNA. The sample table shows 760,000 or so clones, and 96% are seen once. The ten most abundant clones make up about 0.25% of the sample.

CD8 naive samples were CD45RO-negative cells positively selected for CCR7, giving a CD45RA+CCR7+ population that excluded TemRA cells. Donors were healthy HIV-negative adults with no recently reported acute infections or vaccinations. Every donor was a Caucasian adult residing in Nashville, Tennessee, USA. Blood was obtained by leukapheresis, after which PBMCs were separated by Ficoll-Histopaque density gradient centrifugation and cryopreserved in liquid nitrogen vapor phase. Analytical flow cytometry was used to check the purity and quantity of every magnetically sorted T cell population. From each sorted fraction, genomic DNA was isolated and quantified by UV absorbance on a Nanodrop 2000c.

This chain is built from TRBV14 and TRBJ2-1; TRBD2 might be the D gene, on 5 matching bases. This clonotype originated in a man aged 25-45 years in good health. The source material was naive CD8+ T cells sorted from blood. The cell subset or site label, as the study defines it: CD45RA+CCR7+. The nucleotide sequence reads as follows: TGTGCCAGCAGCCAATCTGGTTATGGCGGGCTCTCCTACAATGAGCAGTTCTTC. Translated, this is CASSQSGYGGLSYNEQFF.